Listed below are T cell receptor beta chains from one sample, sequenced in a study of human T cells and chemical hapten exposure. TCRdb re-derived calls from the RACE reads in MiXCR, one entry per CDR3 protein. The sample yields under 200,000 distinct CDR3 sequences, approximately 29% seen once. The starting material was whole blood, obtained in connection with sensitization to the hapten diphenylcyclopropenone (DPC). These receptors were collected from a young woman with alopecia areata. Some clones in this sample may be carry-over from other donors' samples. CDR3s leave out the opening cysteine and the closing phenylalanine or tryptophan. The size entry is marked missing in some rows and otherwise reads once, few, many or a size class.

>TRBV5-6|few|TRBJ2-7
ASSLWGGYEQY
>TRBV13|many|TRBJ2-3
ASSLVMGTQY
>TRBV5-1|.|TRBJ1-5
ASSLMTDQPQH
>TRBV7-9|few|TRBJ1-1
ASSLGKNRGPEAF
>TRBV25-1|once|TRBJ2-7
ASSAGPGTGAYEQY
>TRBV29-1|.|TRBJ2-5
SVETGIETQY
>TRBV20-1|.|TRBJ2-5
SARLTPGLAQETQY
>TRBV6-2/TRBV6-3|few|TRBJ2-1
ASSKEGSGLWDEQF
>TRBV7-2|few|TRBJ2-1
ASMRGRDNEQF
>TRBV6-5|few|TRBJ1-1
ASSEGTLTLNTEAF
>TRBV28|few|TRBJ1-1
ASSFTRRMNTEAF
>TRBV2|.|TRBJ1-6
ASMSGTGDNSPLH
>TRBV7-2|few|TRBJ2-1
ASSLRPGSSYNEQF
>TRBV20-1|.|TRBJ1-4
SAIGREKLF
>TRBV28|.|TRBJ2-3
ATRLAGEKTDTQY
>TRBV30|.|TRBJ2-2
AWSTPAGELF
>TRBV19|.|TRBJ1-2
ASSIDFWGWGYT
>TRBV28|many|TRBJ1-5
ASNQPQH
>TRBV5-4|.|TRBJ2-1
ASSLSRSDEQF
>TRBV11-1|.|TRBJ1-1
ASSFAWTGTNTEAF
>TRBV27|.|TRBJ2-3
ASSPKVADSPY
>TRBV27|.|TRBJ2-1
ASRRGGAVDEQF
>TRBV4-3|.|TRBJ2-7
ASSQDSVGGVQY
>TRBV29-1|.|TRBJ2-7
SVEVGGLQYEQY
>TRBV3-1|.|TRBJ2-3
ASSQPGLHTDTQY
>TRBV28|.|TRBJ1-2
ASSTGTYGYT
>TRBV28|.|TRBJ1-1
ASSLGEPGTGGAF
>TRBV7-2|.|TRBJ2-1
ASSQSGGAYNEQF
>TRBV7-2|few|TRBJ2-1
ASSLAYGREEQF
>TRBV20-1|.|TRBJ1-1
STKGTNTEAF
>TRBV28|few|TRBJ2-5
ASSSWDGQETQY
>TRBV30|.|TRBJ1-5
AWSVEGRQPQH
>TRBV5-1|few|TRBJ1-1
ASSLKTGAGDNTEAF
>TRBV29-1|many|TRBJ1-4
SATDRRNEKLF
>TRBV5-1|.|TRBJ1-1
ASENGIGGTEAF
>TRBV15|.|TRBJ2-7
ATSGLADTYEQY
>TRBV30|.|TRBJ2-3
AWSVLRTSGGTDTQY
>TRBV6-6|few|TRBJ2-1
ASSDGGGGPYNEQF
>TRBV29-1|few|TRBJ2-3
SVVEASQY
>TRBV9|.|TRBJ1-5
ASSVEASRDQPQH
>TRBV4-2|.|TRBJ1-5
ASSQELRGDQPQH
>TRBV29-1|few|TRBJ1-2
SVEAGRGPWAGYT
>TRBV10-3|.|TRBJ2-1
AISTPGLGLNEQF
>TRBV9|few|TRBJ2-3
ASSARGLGTDTQY
>TRBV28|few|TRBJ1-5
ASSLGHLGQPQH
>TRBV4-3|.|TRBJ2-5
ASSQDTGTETQY
>TRBV7-2|few|TRBJ1-5
ASSLAGAGGHQPQH
>TRBV13|.|TRBJ2-7
ASSVTTTGGSYEQY
>TRBV7-9|few|TRBJ1-2
ASSLAPAGGYGYT
>TRBV2|few|TRBJ1-2
ASSETRDSHYGYT
>TRBV11-2|many|TRBJ2-2
ASIGGAGGITGELF
>TRBV28|.|TRBJ2-7
ASSSAGTGESYEQY
>TRBV7-2|few|TRBJ2-5
ASSPDPRGGRKTQY
>TRBV10-2|.|TRBJ1-6
ASSESNSRLH